A selection of T cell receptor beta chains follows, all from one sample in a study of T cell repertoires in cytomegalovirus infection. Using its own MiXCR run on the reads, TCRdb lists one record per CDR3 protein. This sample carries roughly 45,000 distinct CDR3 sequences, approximately 20% of them seen once, and the ten largest clones take under 20%. Their recognized antigens are unknown. Sequencing used PBMCs, sequenced either directly or after in vitro stimulation (not recorded which). The receptors were sampled from a human donor in good health (CMV status not recorded). Some clones in this sample may be carry-over from other donors' samples. Both conserved end residues are part of each CDR3. D genes are given only for firm matches. Clone size is given for some rows only: seen once, a few or many times, or a class if the clone is expanded.

>TRBD2|TRBV7-2|TRBJ2-5|many
TGTGCCAGCAGCTTTAACGGGGGGGCTGAGACCCAGTACTTC
CASSFNGGAETQYF
>NA|TRBV11-2|TRBJ1-2|many
TGTGCCAGCAGCTTAGCGGGGGCTGGCTACACCTTC
CASSLAGAGYTF
>NA|TRBV2|TRBJ2-7|NA
TGTGCCAGCAGCGTGAGGACGAAGGTGTACGAGCAGTACTTC
CASSVRTKVYEQYF
>TRBD1|TRBV7-2|TRBJ2-5|many
TGTGCCAGCAGCCCTCAACAGGGGATCCGGAGGACCCAGTACTTC
CASSPQQGIRRTQYF
>TRBD2|TRBV4-1|TRBJ2-5|NA
TGCGCCAGCAGCCAAGGTACTAGCGGAAGTCAAGAGACCCAGTACTTC
CASSQGTSGSQETQYF
>NA|TRBV2|TRBJ2-3|few
TGTGCCAGCAGTGGCGGATACACAGATACGCAGTATTTT
CASSGGYTDTQYF
>NA|TRBV6-1|TRBJ2-7|few
TGTGCCAGCACCCCCCACCGACGACGGGGTGAAGAGCAGTACTTC
CASTPHRRRGEEQYF
>NA|TRBV5-1|TRBJ1-6|many
TGCGCCAGCAGCTTGGTGGCAGAGAATTCACCCCTCCACTTT
CASSLVAENSPLHF
>NA|TRBV7-2|TRBJ2-3|many
TGTGCCAGCAGCCTCGGACAGCGGACCACAGATACGCAGTATTTT
CASSLGQRTTDTQYF
>NA|TRBV20-1|TRBJ1-5|NA
TGCAGTGCTCGGTCTCAAAGCAATCAGCCCCAGCATTTT
CSARSQSNQPQHF
>NA|TRBV7-9|TRBJ2-7|few
TGTGCCAGCAGCTTAGGCGGCAGCGAGCAGTACTTC
CASSLGGSEQYF
>TRBD1|TRBV6-1|TRBJ2-7|few
TGTGCCAGCAGTCGACCACCCGGGACAGGGGACGACGAGCAGTACTTC
CASSRPPGTGDDEQYF
>NA|TRBV7-9|TRBJ2-2|NA
TGTGCCAGCAGCCCGAGACAGGACGGGGAGCTGTTTTTT
CASSPRQDGELFF
>TRBD1|TRBV7-2|TRBJ1-5|many
TGTGCCAGCAGCTTAAGGCAGGGGGGTCAGCCCCAGCATTTT
CASSLRQGGQPQHF
>NA|TRBV4-1|TRBJ2-1|medium-sized
TGCGCCAGCAGCCAAGCGGAGGGGGGCTCCCATTATGAGCAGTTCTTC
CASSQAEGGSHYEQFF
>TRBD1|TRBV18|TRBJ2-7|many
TGTGCCAGCTCACCACTCGGGACAGTGACCTACGAGCAGTACTTC
CASSPLGTVTYEQYF
>TRBD2|TRBV20-1|TRBJ2-1|few
TGCAGTGCTAGGAGAGCGGGGGGGAACAATGAGCAGTTCTTC
CSARRAGGNNEQFF
>TRBD2|TRBV7-9|TRBJ2-7|few
TGTGCCAGCAGCCCGTGGGACTACAAAACCAACGAGCAGTACTTC
CASSPWDYKTNEQYF
>NA|TRBV10-3|TRBJ2-7|NA
TGTGCCATCAGTGCTCCGACAGGATTGTCCTACGAGCAGTACTTC
CAISAPTGLSYEQYF
>NA|TRBV7-9|TRBJ1-2|many
TGTGCCAGCAGCCCTGCAGGGAACTATGGCTACACCTTC
CASSPAGNYGYTF
>NA|TRBV7-2|TRBJ2-3|few
TGTGCCAGCAGCTTCGGACCTCTCACAGATACGCAGTATTTT
CASSFGPLTDTQYF
>TRBD2|TRBV5-4|TRBJ2-3|few
TGTGCCAGCAGCCGCACTAGCGGGAGAACAGATACGCAGTATTTT
CASSRTSGRTDTQYF
>TRBD1|TRBV7-2|TRBJ1-6|many
TGTGCCAGCAGCTTTGGGACAGGGGATAATTCACCCCTCCACTTT
CASSFGTGDNSPLHF
>TRBD2|TRBV6-2/TRBV6-3|TRBJ2-1|NA
TGTGCCAGCAGTTCCCCCGGGACTAGCGGGAGGAATGAGCAGTTCTTC
CASSSPGTSGRNEQFF
>NA|TRBV7-2|TRBJ2-7|many
TGTGCCAGCAGCTTAGATCGGGGCCCGTCCTACGAGCAGTACTTC
CASSLDRGPSYEQYF
>NA|TRBV6-2/TRBV6-3|TRBJ2-1|few
TGTGCCAGCAGTTACTCGGATAGTGGCGAGCCTTACAATGAGCAGTTCTTC
CASSYSDSGEPYNEQFF